This T cell receptor beta chain appears in the sequencing data of a study of blood T cell repertoires in COVID-19. Study context: The United States, Italy and Spain provided the acute and convalescent COVID-19 samples. Sources were T cells, B-cell-depleted T cells, or PBMCs; the material itself was cDNA or gDNA.

As regards this clone: Additional DNA sequences in this sample encode the identical CDR3.

Per the authors' pipeline: Estimates of nucleated cell counts were drawn from the amplification of reference gene primers. Profiling relied on immunoSEQ multiplex PCR, and the TCRdb table lists in-frame clones only, not all of them. The V and J calls and clone size are taken from that table; D and trimming were inferred from the DNA. The repertoire includes a few hundred thousand clones, 80% to 95% of them detected once, and approximately 7.5% sits in the top ten. The CDR3 consists of 14 residues. CDR1 is MDHEN, CDR2 SYDVKM, per germline. The V and J ends lost 5 bases and 0 bases respectively, with 5 bases between them.

The sequence was obtained from a woman aged 30 to 39 with COVID-19, enrolled during active disease. Sequencing was performed on peripheral blood. This chain connects TRBV28 to TRBJ2-6; D is unclear. The CDR3 DNA sequence: TGTGCCAGCAGTGTCTTCTCTGGGGCCAACGTCCTGACTTTC. It encodes CASSVFSGANVLTF.